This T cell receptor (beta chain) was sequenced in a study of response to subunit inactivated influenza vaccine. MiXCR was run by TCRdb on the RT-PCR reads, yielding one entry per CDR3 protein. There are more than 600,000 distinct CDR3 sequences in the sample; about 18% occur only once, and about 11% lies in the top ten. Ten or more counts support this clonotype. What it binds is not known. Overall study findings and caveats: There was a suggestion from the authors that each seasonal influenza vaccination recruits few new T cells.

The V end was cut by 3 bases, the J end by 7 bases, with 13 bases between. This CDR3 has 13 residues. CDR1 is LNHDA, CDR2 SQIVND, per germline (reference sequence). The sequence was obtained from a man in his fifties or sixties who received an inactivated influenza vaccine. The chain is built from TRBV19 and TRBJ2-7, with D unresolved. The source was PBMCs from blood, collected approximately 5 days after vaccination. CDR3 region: CASSIPGRPEQYF. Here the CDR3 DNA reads TGTGCCAGTAGTATTCCTGGACGCCCAGAGCAGTACTTC.